These 10 T cell receptor beta chains share one sample of origin, sequenced in a study of human T cells and chemical hapten exposure. Each CDR3 protein gets one entry after TCRdb re-called the RACE reads with MiXCR. This table holds roughly 360,000 distinct CDR3 sequences, 4.8% found once. Time point described: patch test 1, 2 weeks after DPC sensitization. Documented treatment: therapeutic diphenylcyclopropenone sensitization with weekly scalp DPC. Sequenced material: whole blood, taken in connection with sensitization to the hapten diphenylcyclopropenone (DPC). These receptors all come from a woman aged 50 to 60 with alopecia areata. Some clones in this sample may be carry-over from other donors' samples.

This clonotype was recorded at least ten times. V and J are TRBV20-1 and TRBJ2-3; D gene uncertain. CDR1 is DFQATT and CDR2 is SNEGSKA in the germline V gene (reference sequence). The V gene lost 6 bases and the J gene lost 0 bases, with 16 bases spanning the gap. The CDR3 extends over 15 amino acids. The CDR3 DNA is TGCAGTGCCCGAGGCTCCCCCCCTAGCACAGATACGCAGTATTTT. This translates into CSARGSPPSTDTQYF.

This clonotype was seen ten or more times. J is TRBJ1-2 and V is TRBV18; the D is unclear. There are 13 residues in the CDR3. Germline-derived CDR1 and CDR2 are KGHSH and LQKENI. Between the trimmed V and J ends, which lost 2 bases and 6 bases, there was a span of 10 bases. The DNA for the CDR3 is TGTGCCAGCTCACCAGACACGGTTCATGGCTACACCTTC. This encodes CASSPDTVHGYTF.

This clonotype showed up just a few times. The rearrangement links TRBV24-1 to TRBJ2-7; no clear D gene. V gave up 9 bases and J gave up 5 bases, with 13 bases separating them. The germline gives CDR1 KGHDR, CDR2 SFDVKD. The CDR3 contains 12 residues. The CDR3 protein is CATHRGSHEQYF. The DNA of the CDR3 is TGTGCCACCCACCGAGGATCCCACGAGCAGTACTTC.

The J gene is TRBJ2-1, the V gene TRBV20-1; tentatively, D is TRBD2 (6 bases). Germline V gene lookup returns CDR1 DFQATT and CDR2 SNEGSKA (reference sequence). This CDR3 contains 12 residues. Between the trimmed V and J ends, which lost 1 base and 9 bases, there was a span of 10 bases. For the CDR3, the DNA is TGCAGTGCTAGAGTTCTCGGGGGTGAGCAGTTCTTC. It is translated as CSARVLGGEQFF.

This clonotype was found many times. The chain employs TRBV19 and TRBJ2-2; a weak D match, TRBD1 (6 bases). CDR3 length: 13 amino acids. Germline CDR1 reads LNHDA; CDR2 reads SQIVND (reference sequence). Trimming took 6 bases from V and 6 from J, leaving 11 bases between them. CDR3 DNA: TGTGCCAGTAGACAGGGTGTTTCCGGGGAGCTGTTTTTT. Translating gives CASRQGVSGELFF. The complete variable domain, with remaining parts taken from reference TRBV19 and TRBJ2-2, reads DGGITQSPKYLFRKEGQNVTLSCEQNLNHDAMYWYRQDPGQGLRLIYYSQIVNDFQKGDIAEGYSVSREKKESFPLTVTSAQKNPTAFYLCASRQGVSGELFFGEGSRLTVL.

The V and J genes are TRBV7-2 and TRBJ2-7; no reliable D call. Germline CDR1 reads SGHTA; CDR2 reads FQGNSA. The CDR3 is 14 amino acids. Trimming left V 1 base short and J 3 bases short, with 10 bases between. CDR3 nucleotides: TGTGCCAGCAGCTTAGATGGCAGGTACTACGAGCAGTACTTC. This sequence encodes CASSLDGRYYEQYF.

The chain carries TRBV9 and TRBJ2-2, with 11 nucleotides matching TRBD1. The CDR3 consists of 15 residues. V shed 4 bases and J 3 bases; nucleotides not matched to a gene: 2. CDR1 and CDR2 from the germline V gene are SGDLS and YYNGEE. CDR3 DNA sequence: TGTGCCAGCAGCCGGACAGGGGGCGACACCGGGGAGCTGTTTTTT. Translated: CASSRTGGDTGELFF.

Ten or more counts support this clonotype. The chain employs TRBV20-1 and TRBJ2-1; TRBD2 matches 10 bases. The trim removed 5 bases at V and 6 bases at J, leaving 7 bases unmatched. From germline, CDR1 is DFQATT and CDR2 SNEGSKA (reference sequence). CDR3 size: 14 residues. The CDR3 coding sequence is TGCAGTGCTGCCCGGACTAGCGGCCTCAATGAGCAGTTCTTC. As protein: CSAARTSGLNEQFF.

This clonotype was seen more than once but under ten times. The chain recombines TRBV5-8 with TRBJ2-7; D assignment may be TRBD1 or TRBD2 (5 bases each). V dropped 2 bases and J dropped 7 bases, with 13 bases sitting between them. In germline, CDR1 is SGHTS, CDR2 YDEGEE. The CDR3 loop spans 13 amino acids. For the CDR3, the DNA is TGTGCCAGCAGCTTAGGGAGCCCAGGGGAGCAGTACTTC. Amino acid sequence: CASSLGSPGEQYF.

The rearrangement uses TRBV9 and TRBJ2-1; TRBD1 aligns across 7 bases. The germline CDR1 and CDR2 sequences are SGDLS and YYNGEE. The V and J ends lost 4 bases and 4 bases, in that order; junction bases with no gene match: 5. CDR3 length: 14 amino acids. The chain's CDR3 is CASSSATGYNEQFF. The CDR3 region has the DNA TGTGCCAGCAGCTCAGCGACAGGGTACAATGAGCAGTTCTTC.